One T cell receptor (beta chain) is described in this entry. No cognate antigen has been identified for it. The data derive from a study of cytomegalovirus exposure and HLA in healthy donors (dated by TCRdb to 2016 to 2017). Background on the whole study: In an earlier analysis of under 750 of the donors, 250 to 350 Gb of sequence data and some 100 million unique TCR beta sequences from about 190 million T cells were reported. Roughly 300 gigabases of sequencing data and around 88 million unique TCR sequences made up an early release that covered nearly 650 HLA-typed donors. Of the roughly 400 genotyped donors, roughly 80% fell in the genetic ancestry cluster associated with self-reported Caucasian donors. All discovery cohort repertoires had been generated using a single sequencing platform. In an earlier analysis of about 590 of the donors, high-throughput TCR beta sequencing was used to judge whether each TCR beta V gene segment behaved as functional or pseudogenic. On average, 235,054 unique TCR beta nucleotide sequences were sequenced per donor among about 400 genotyped donors of the cohort, with roughly 18% of those sequences being non-productive. A separate validation cohort of roughly 130 different subjects was used in addition to the approximately 670-subject first cohort. To predict cytomegalovirus infection status, the study brought together high-throughput TCR immunosequencing, statistical association of individual TCRs with disease status, and machine learning. Both class I and class II loci were covered by HLA typing, at four-digit resolution. In the later analysis, no new phenotypic data were used to find candidate immune exposures; instead, reliance was placed on TCR beta sequences and their occurrence across donors. A later genetic analysis used genome-wide SNP genotypes for about three fifths of the 666 donors, treating that subset as a discovery cohort. The number of typed donors differed by locus: roughly 629-640 for A, B, C, DRB1 and DQB1; about 520 for DQA1; 606 for DPA1; and some 450 for DPB1. A few DR-DQ haplotypes were treated as single units for association and clustering because of strong linkage in the cohort. Alongside the repertoire data, information on donor age, sex, ethnicity and CMV serostatus was compiled. Using immunosequencing, the study profiled T cell repertoires from fewer than 850 subjects and related those repertoires to cytomegalovirus serostatus. A later analysis re-examined previously published TCR beta repertoires from roughly 720 donors and added high-resolution HLA genotyping to investigate patterns of TCR occurrence. The study aimed to test whether cataloging public T cell receptors could reveal signatures of past pathogen exposure. Here is what the overall study found, with its caveats: A group of highly shared sequence variants was considered likely to be a technical artifact of the sequencing pipeline. Most CMV-associated TCR beta chains appeared to be HLA-restricted in a later analysis, and the HLA associations seemed to be driven largely by CMV exposure. Correlated functional status among segregating V segments might reflect linkage disequilibrium, but an unknown experimental factor could not be ruled out. Broadly in line with IMGT annotations, most TCR beta V segments showed up in productive rearrangements about 90% or about 30% of the time in an earlier analysis of about 500 of the donors. Assigning TCR associations to individual alleles was difficult when HLA alleles, especially DR and DQ, strongly co-occurred. While some public TCRs were present in many individuals, most TCR sequences turned up only very rarely across donors. A further reported finding was that TCR beta sequences accurately predicted the HLA-A and HLA-B alleles for most subjects in the first cohort. CMV serostatus was the only immune exposure information available for the cohort. Only TCR beta chains were sequenced in this cohort, and the absence of alpha or paired-chain data limited detectable features. Some IMGT-functional V segments, including TRBV6-2 and TRBV6-3, could not be distinguished by the 87-base-pair reads and were therefore excluded. The study listed 170 or so TCR beta chains as associated with cytomegalovirus. A later analysis reported that several top co-occurrence clusters appeared linked to parvovirus B19, influenza, CMV and Epstein-Barr virus. According to the authors, the approach could potentially be generalized to other disease states and immunological phenotypes. Approximately 16 rarely observed V segments, including chromosome 9 orphons, were excluded from the earlier analysis of several hundred of the donors because counts were too low. Because HLA typing was missing for some donors at each locus, association tests included only the typed subset. A later analysis found that HLA-associated TCR beta chains were more clonally expanded and had lower generation probabilities than equally common non-associated chains. Three of the identified cytomegalovirus-associated TCR beta chains were confirmed in vitro to be specific for cytomegalovirus antigens. Roughly uniform sequencing depth across donors was assumed in presence/absence analyses, although this assumption may not hold. In a later analysis, TCR association rates were found to vary across HLA loci, with the most associated TCRs seen for DRB1 alleles and the fewest for HLA-C alleles. The classifier was reported to diagnose cytomegalovirus status with high specificity and sensitivity in both the original and validation cohorts. According to a later genetic analysis, donors in an Asian-associated ancestry cluster had fewer N-insertions in productive TCRs than the roughly 670-donor mean. V-gene and J-gene trimming of TCR beta chains was associated with a missense DCLRE1C variant in a later genetic analysis, and the association was replicated in an independent cohort. At a false discovery rate of 0.05, a later analysis linked approximately 18,000 TCR beta sequences to specific HLA alleles.

The method behind the library was the immunoSEQ multiplex PCR assay. A mixture of 60 forward primers for TCR Vbeta segments and 13 reverse primers for TCR Jbeta segments was used in the multiplex PCR. The CDR3 region of rearranged TCR beta genes was amplified from genomic DNA with a multiplex PCR assay. On the Illumina HiSeq System, the amplified TCR beta libraries were sequenced as 87-base-pair reads. The source study handled its data this way. A later analysis counted 75 million to 100 million unique TCR beta chains across the 650 to 800 repertoires, and roughly 9.9 million of these chains were shared by at least two donors. Raw reads were error-corrected and collapsed into unique sequences by a nearest-neighbor algorithm in which closely related sequences were merged to remove PCR and sequencing errors. V, D and J gene segments were assigned by aligning CDR3 sequences to IMGT reference sequences. For a sequence to be retained, at least a six-nucleotide match to both a V gene segment and a J gene segment was required. A rearrangement counted as productive if the CDR3 had no stop codons and remained in frame with V and J, and every other rearrangement counted as non-productive. CDR3 was defined according to IMGT convention as the region running from the second conserved V-encoded cysteine to the conserved J-encoded phenylalanine. In an earlier analysis of around 540 of the donors, sequences lacking an unambiguous match to a single V gene segment were excluded. In an earlier analysis of 587 of the donors, a V segment was called functional when productive rearrangements were above 56.7%, and segregating when the standard deviation between donors exceeded 5%. To diagnose cytomegalovirus status from the catalog of TCR beta chain sequences, a statistical classification framework was built. A later analysis assigned V and J genes by comparing TCR nucleotide sequences with IMGT/GENE-DB human TR gene sequences. In a later analysis, CDR3 sequences and most-parsimonious VDJ recombination scenarios were assigned using the TCRdist pipeline. A later analysis defined each TCR beta chain by its CDR3 amino acid sequence plus V-gene family, and excluded reads lacking a unique V-gene family. To address suspected cross-contamination and a sequencing artifact, a later analysis removed a few hundred highly shared, low-generation-probability nucleotide sequences. For each public chain, a later analysis derived a clonal expansion index from normalized ranks of inferred template counts within each repertoire. In a later analysis, generation probabilities were computed using a VDJ recombination model fitted to out-of-frame rearrangements, and the results were checked against IGoR. In a later analysis, hypergeometric tests were used to score TCR-TCR, TCR-HLA and TCR-CMV co-occurrence, with a repertoire-size bias correction applied to TCR pairs. A later analysis estimated false discovery rates by permuting HLA or CMV assignments 20 times. In a later analysis, co-occurring TCRs were grouped using DBSCAN, and TCRdist sequence similarity was added for clustering within HLA-allele-positive subsets. Repertoires with fewer than 30,000 or more than 120,000 public chains, plus five repertoires with anomalous nucleotide sharing, were excluded from co-occurrence clustering. What TCRdb holds here is the immuneACCESS table cut down to in-frame rearrangements. Part of the clones is not present; checked against another copy, under half of the missing clones reflect an unresolved V gene, and the others are unexplained. Clone size and the V and J calls come from that table; the DNA yielded D and trimming. This sample's records show 180,000 or so clones. Less than 0.85% of the sample lies in the top ten.

The CDR3 measures 18 amino acids from cysteine to phenylalanine. Kept here is only the CDR3 DNA, which spans 54 bases and is read in frame from base 1. Based on the germline V gene, the CDR1 and CDR2 sequences are MGHRA and YSYEKL. Trimming at the junction amounts to 0 bases on V and 3 bases on J, and the germline ends lie 15 bases apart. The cohort consisted of approximately 690 healthy bone marrow donors. At the time of sampling, all cohort members were nominally healthy, though unrecorded immune exposures were likely present. The donor was CMV seronegative and was included in the group of hundreds of seronegative cohort members. A peripheral blood sample was collected from each donor, and TCR beta sequencing was performed on peripheral blood mononuclear cells. The Qiagen DNeasy Blood Extraction Kit was used to extract genomic DNA from the blood cell samples.

The sequenced sample was PBMCs. This sequence was found in a boy aged 5 to 17 in good health and CMV-seronegative. The V and J segments used are TRBV4-1 and TRBJ1-6, with the D gene not clear enough to name. The DNA sequence follows: TGCGCCAGCAGCCAAGATCGAGGCGACGTAAACTATAATTCACCCCTCCACTTT. This sequence encodes CASSQDRGDVNYNSPLHF.